This is a list of T cell receptor beta chains from one sample in a study of shared clonotypes between healthy human individuals. The repertoire was sequenced with immunoSEQ multiplex PCR; TCRdb's copy has only in-frame clones and lacks some. This table has approximately 1,500,000 clones, 95% to 99% appearing once. The source material was naive CD4+ T cells sorted from blood. All receptors derive from a man aged 25 to 40 in good health. Both conserved end residues are part of each CDR3. A D gene is named only where the DNA matches it firmly. Clone size appears in some rows only: once, few, many, or a class for an expanded clone.

v_gene	j_gene	d_gene	abundance	CDR3aa	CDR3nt
TRBV15	TRBJ2-7	.	once	CATSRAQVHEQYF	TGTGCCACCAGCAGAGCGCAGGTCCACGAGCAGTACTTC
TRBV18	TRBJ1-2	.	.	CASSPSARPTNYGYTF	TGTGCCAGCTCACCATCGGCAAGACCTACTAACTATGGCTACACCTTC
TRBV18	TRBJ2-3	TRBD2	.	CASSPLETSGRPDTQYF	TGTGCCAGCTCACCATTGGAAACTAGCGGGAGGCCAGATACGCAGTATTTT
TRBV12-2	TRBJ2-5	.	.	CASRLASTGLETQYF	TGTGCAAGTCGCTTAGCTTCGACAGGGTTGGAGACCCAGTACTTC
TRBV2	TRBJ2-7	.	.	CASSLRGERAYEQYF	TGTGCCAGCAGCCTTAGGGGGGAAAGAGCCTACGAGCAGTACTTC
TRBV19	TRBJ2-5	.	.	CASGSGWETQYF	TGTGCCAGTGGGTCTGGATGGGAGACCCAGTACTTC
TRBV10-1	TRBJ2-6	.	.	CASRRGMPSSGANVLTF	TGCGCCAGCAGGCGAGGGATGCCTAGCTCTGGGGCCAACGTCCTGACTTTC
TRBV27	TRBJ2-1	TRBD2	once	CASSLLIWGGSTDEQFF	TGTGCCAGCAGTTTACTTATTTGGGGCGGGAGCACGGATGAGCAGTTCTTC
TRBV6-6	TRBJ2-6	.	.	CASRGPGLQANVLTF	TGTGCCAGCAGAGGACCGGGACTGCAAGCCAACGTCCTGACTTTC
TRBV7-2	TRBJ2-7	.	.	CASSLEGFQYEQYF	TGTGCCAGCAGCTTAGAGGGGTTTCAGTACGAGCAGTACTTC
TRBV5-1	TRBJ2-5	.	.	CASSLAPLRETQYF	TGCGCCAGCAGCTTGGCGCCCCTCAGGGAGACCCAGTACTTC
TRBV30	TRBJ2-7	.	.	CAWSALYEQYF	TGTGCCTGGAGTGCCCTTTACGAGCAGTACTTC
TRBV7-2	TRBJ1-2	.	once	CASSPRGRVGYGYTF	TGTGCCAGCAGCCCCCGGGGCAGGGTCGGCTATGGCTACACCTTC
TRBV7-9	TRBJ2-2	.	.	CASSLVSGIAGELFF	TGTGCCAGCAGCTTAGTATCTGGGATCGCCGGGGAGCTGTTTTTT
TRBV7-3	TRBJ2-3	.	.	CASRRDRFSTDTQYF	TGTGCCAGCAGAAGAGACCGATTTAGCACAGATACGCAGTATTTT
TRBV5-1	TRBJ2-7	TRBD1	.	CASSLVAGGFNEQYF	TGCGCCAGCAGCTTGGTGGCAGGGGGCTTCAACGAGCAGTACTTC
TRBV28	TRBJ1-1	TRBD1	.	CASTLGGQGNTEAFF	TGTGCCAGCACCCTGGGGGGACAGGGCAACACTGAAGCTTTCTTT
TRBV28	TRBJ1-2	.	.	CASRPRLRQMYGYTF	TGTGCCAGCAGACCTAGACTGCGACAGATGTATGGCTACACCTTC
TRBV30	TRBJ2-3	.	.	CAWSVGTTSTDTQYF	TGTGCCTGGAGTGTTGGTACGACTAGCACAGATACGCAGTATTTT
TRBV9	TRBJ2-5	TRBD2	.	CASSPPGGPGETQYF	TGTGCCAGCAGCCCCCCGGGGGGTCCTGGAGAGACCCAGTACTTC
TRBV6-5	TRBJ1-5	.	.	CASSSRGQPQHF	TGTGCCAGCAGTTCGCGGGGACAGCCCCAGCATTTT
TRBV11-2	TRBJ1-2	.	.	CASSFGYGYTF	TGTGCCAGCAGCTTCGGTTATGGCTACACCTTC
TRBV5-4	TRBJ2-7	.	.	CASSPGEIGYEQYF	TGTGCCAGCAGCCCCGGGGAAATCGGCTACGAGCAGTACTTC
TRBV10-3	TRBJ2-5	TRBD2	.	CAISESRDLLAEETQYF	TGTGCCATCAGTGAGTCGAGGGACCTACTAGCGGAAGAGACCCAGTACTTC
TRBV5-4	TRBJ2-7	TRBD2	.	CASSIMKSGGYEQYF	TGTGCCAGCAGCATAATGAAATCGGGGGGATACGAGCAGTACTTC
TRBV4-1	TRBJ2-2	.	.	CASSQGPDGATELFF	TGCGCCAGCAGCCAAGGTCCTGACGGGGCTACGGAGCTGTTTTTT
TRBV27	TRBJ1-3	.	.	CASSPRPLNSGNTIYF	TGTGCCAGCAGCCCTCGACCCCTCAACTCTGGAAACACCATATATTTT
TRBV5-6	TRBJ2-7	TRBD2	.	CASSLLAGVLDEQYF	TGTGCCAGCAGCTTACTAGCGGGAGTATTGGACGAGCAGTACTTC
TRBV2	TRBJ2-3	.	.	CASREQGSTDTQYF	TGTGCCAGCAGAGAACAGGGAAGCACAGATACGCAGTATTTT
TRBV20-1	TRBJ1-2	.	.	CSATLGGGYTF	TGCAGTGCAACGTTAGGCGGCGGCTACACCTTC
TRBV7-2	TRBJ1-2	.	.	CASNTMTVPGGGTF	TGTGCCAGCAACACGATGACTGTCCCTGGGGGTGGCACCTTC
TRBV10-3	TRBJ2-1	.	.	CAISESDRNYNEQFF	TGTGCCATCAGTGAGTCAGACAGGAACTACAATGAGCAGTTCTTC
TRBV30	TRBJ2-7	.	.	CAWGGGRGASEQYF	TGTGCCTGGGGAGGGGGCAGGGGAGCTTCCGAGCAGTACTTC
TRBV30	TRBJ2-3	TRBD2	.	CAWSLLTAGSTQYF	TGTGCCTGGAGCCTTCTAACAGCGGGAAGTACGCAGTATTTT
TRBV7-2	TRBJ1-2	TRBD1	.	CASSQKAGGRGYTF	TGTGCCAGCAGCCAGAAGGCAGGGGGTCGGGGCTACACCTTC
TRBV10-3	TRBJ2-3	TRBD2	.	CAITQTSGSTDTQYF	TGTGCCATCACCCAAACTAGCGGAAGCACAGATACGCAGTATTTT
TRBV27	TRBJ2-2	TRBD2	.	CASSLSSSGSNTGELFF	TGTGCCAGCAGTTTATCGTCTAGCGGGTCGAACACCGGGGAGCTGTTTTTT
TRBV15	TRBJ2-1	TRBD2	.	CATSRVGLAENVYNEQFF	TGTGCCACCAGCAGAGTTGGACTAGCGGAGAACGTCTACAATGAGCAGTTCTTC
TRBV19	TRBJ2-7	.	.	CASNLGPRRNEQYF	TGTGCCAGTAATCTGGGGCCACGCCGTAACGAGCAGTACTTC
TRBV6-6	TRBJ2-1	.	.	CASSYSPGNEQFF	TGTGCCAGCAGTTACTCGCCGGGGAATGAGCAGTTCTTC
TRBV18	TRBJ2-1	TRBD1	.	CASSHGATGGSYNEQFF	TGTGCCAGCTCACACGGGGCGACAGGGGGATCCTACAATGAGCAGTTCTTC
TRBV2	TRBJ2-1	.	.	CASLTAEYNEQFF	TGTGCCAGCTTGACAGCTGAGTACAATGAGCAGTTCTTC
TRBV27	TRBJ2-1	TRBD2	.	CASRGMTSGPYNEQFF	TGTGCCAGCAGGGGAATGACTAGCGGCCCCTACAATGAGCAGTTCTTC
TRBV4-1	TRBJ2-5	TRBD2	.	CASSQDWTSGLQETQYF	TGCGCCAGCAGCCAAGATTGGACTAGCGGGTTGCAAGAGACCCAGTACTTC
TRBV18	TRBJ2-1	.	.	CASSPNTEVHEQFF	TGTGCCAGCTCACCAAATACAGAGGTCCATGAGCAGTTCTTC
TRBV28	TRBJ1-3	TRBD1	.	CASSEAGGGNTIYF	TGTGCCAGCAGTGAAGCAGGGGGTGGAAACACCATATATTTT
TRBV7-8	TRBJ2-7	TRBD1	.	CASSQNPHRGRHYEQYF	TGTGCCAGCAGCCAAAACCCTCACAGGGGGAGGCACTACGAGCAGTACTTC
TRBV7-3	TRBJ1-1	.	.	CASSLVGRGAMNTEAFF	TGTGCCAGCAGCTTAGTAGGCCGAGGAGCGATGAACACTGAAGCTTTCTTT
TRBV28	TRBJ2-2	TRBD2	.	CASSMVLAGVVGELFF	TGTGCCAGCAGTATGGTCTTAGCGGGAGTGGTCGGGGAGCTGTTTTTT
TRBV28	TRBJ1-2	.	.	CASSSRDYTF	TGTGCCAGCAGTTCGAGGGACTACACCTTC
TRBV5-4	TRBJ1-1	.	.	CASSLDRVRMNTEAFF	TGTGCCAGCAGCTTGGATCGGGTCAGAATGAACACTGAAGCTTTCTTT
TRBV5-5	TRBJ2-1	.	.	CASSSPEGSNEQFF	TGTGCCAGCAGCTCCCCGGAAGGAAGCAATGAGCAGTTCTTC
TRBV5-4	TRBJ1-2	.	.	CASSLAAGNYGYTF	TGTGCCAGCAGCTTGGCCGCAGGTAACTATGGCTACACCTTC
TRBV30	TRBJ2-5	.	.	CAWSDRVGTQYF	TGTGCCTGGAGTGACAGGGTTGGGACCCAGTACTTC
TRBV19	TRBJ2-1	.	.	CASSIRLGSYNEQFF	TGTGCCAGTAGTATCAGACTAGGTTCCTACAATGAGCAGTTCTTC